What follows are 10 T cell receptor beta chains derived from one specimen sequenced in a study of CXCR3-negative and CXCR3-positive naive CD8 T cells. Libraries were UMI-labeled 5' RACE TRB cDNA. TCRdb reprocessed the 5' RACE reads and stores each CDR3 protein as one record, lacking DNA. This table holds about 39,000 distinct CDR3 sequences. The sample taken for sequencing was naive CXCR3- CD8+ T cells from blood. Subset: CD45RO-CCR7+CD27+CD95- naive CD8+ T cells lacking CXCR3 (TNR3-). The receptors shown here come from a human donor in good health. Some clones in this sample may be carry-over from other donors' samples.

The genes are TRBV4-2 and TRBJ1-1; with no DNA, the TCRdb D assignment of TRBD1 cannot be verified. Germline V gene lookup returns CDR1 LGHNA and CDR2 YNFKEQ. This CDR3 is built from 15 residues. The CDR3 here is CASSQEGQGVTEAFF.

Here the CDR3 reads CSVEFQTSGRDPDTQYF. The chain joins TRBV29-1 to TRBJ2-3; there is no DNA to check the TCRdb D call of TRBD2. CDR1 SQVTM and CDR2 ANQGSEA come from the germline V gene. This CDR3 is 17 amino acids long.

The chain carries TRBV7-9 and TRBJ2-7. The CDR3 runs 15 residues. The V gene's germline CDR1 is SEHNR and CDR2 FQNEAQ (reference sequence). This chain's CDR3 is CASSLDPSPFYEQYF.

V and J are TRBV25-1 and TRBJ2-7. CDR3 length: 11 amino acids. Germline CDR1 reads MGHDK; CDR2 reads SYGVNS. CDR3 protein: CASSVGYEQYF.

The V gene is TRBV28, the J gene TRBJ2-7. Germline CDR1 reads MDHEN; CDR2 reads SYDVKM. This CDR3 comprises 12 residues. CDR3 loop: CASSPRYYEQYF.

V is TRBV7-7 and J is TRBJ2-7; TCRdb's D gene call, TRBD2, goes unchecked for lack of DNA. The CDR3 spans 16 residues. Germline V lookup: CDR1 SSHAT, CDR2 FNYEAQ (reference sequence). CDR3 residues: CASSPGLAGSSCEQYF.

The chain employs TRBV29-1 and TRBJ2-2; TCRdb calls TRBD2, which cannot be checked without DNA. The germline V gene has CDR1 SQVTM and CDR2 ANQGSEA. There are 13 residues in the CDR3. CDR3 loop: CSVTGLVANYLIF.

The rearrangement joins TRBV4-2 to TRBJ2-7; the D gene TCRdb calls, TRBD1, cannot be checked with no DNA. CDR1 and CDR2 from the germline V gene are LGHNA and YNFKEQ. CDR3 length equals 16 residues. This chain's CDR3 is CASSQVATGVGGEQYF.

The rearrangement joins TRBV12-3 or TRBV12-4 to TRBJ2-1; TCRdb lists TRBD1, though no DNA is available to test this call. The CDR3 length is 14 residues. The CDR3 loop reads CASSLGGGYNEQFF.

CDR3 amino acids: CALRQDSTTDTQYF. This chain connects TRBV29-1 to TRBJ2-3; the D call of TRBD1 rests on TCRdb alone, since no DNA is present to check it. CDR1 and CDR2 from the germline V gene are SQVTM and ANQGSEA. There are 14 residues in the CDR3.